What follows are 9 T cell receptor delta chains derived from one specimen sequenced in a study of γδ T cells in repeated Plasmodium falciparum infection. Bulk repertoires came from Vgamma9/Vdelta2+ or Vdelta2-negative gammadelta T cells flow-sorted from PBMC. TCRdb re-called the multiplex PCR reads with CATT. The sample lists about 89,000 delta-chain clones; more than 1.4% were seen once. Material for sequencing was gamma-delta T cells from blood. The receptors derive from a pool of human donors (malaria-infected and uninfected, not separated).

In this sample, this clone turned up a few times. The protein held in TCRdb is that of a much larger clone and does not match this DNA's translation at residue 13, likely because of a read error; the protein shown is translated from the DNA. The rearrangement joins TRDV1 to TRDJ1; TRDD3 aligns across 8 bases. No J gene was available from TCRdb, and it was assigned here by a germline match of the DNA. The J segment lost 0 bases and the V segment lost 2 bases, leaving 17 bases of the junction unmatched. From germline, CDR1 is TSWWSYY and CDR2 QGS. The CDR3 extends over 20 amino acids. CDR3: CALGEFSITVWGSNTDKLIF. CDR3 in DNA: TGTGCTCTTGGGGAATTCTCTATTACGGTCTGGGGGAGTAACACCGATAAACTCATCTTT.

This clone showed up just a few times. A read error likely explains why the TCRdb protein, taken from a much larger clone, differs from this DNA's translation at residue 5; the protein shown is translated from the DNA. V gene TRDV1 combines with J gene TRDJ1, with 8 bases aligning to TRDD3. TCRdb lists no J gene, so it was determined here by aligning the DNA to germline. The CDR3 extends over 23 amino acids. V dropped 4 bases and J dropped 5; count of bases not matched to a gene: 33. Germline assignment: CDR1 TSWWSYY and CDR2 QGS. The CDR3 here is CALGGLSSFLQYWGFMPRDKLIF. CDR3 coding DNA: TGTGCTCTTGGGGGACTAAGCAGCTTCCTCCAATACTGGGGGTTTATGCCCCGGGATAAACTCATCTTT.

A word on this clone: A far more abundant clone sits one base away, making this likely a read error. Other DNA sequences in this sample translate to the same CDR3. No J gene was named, though the V gene is TRDV2; the D call in the table, TRDD3, was not verified against the DNA. The CDR3 extends over 15 amino acids. Germline V gives CDR1 GEAIGNYY, CDR2 EKD. CDR3 protein: CACGTRGGYTDKLIF. In nucleotides, the CDR3 is TGTGCCTGTGGTACCAGAGGGGGGTACACCGATAAGCTCATCTTT.

This clone was recorded a few times. The mismatch at residue 12 between this DNA's translation and the TCRdb protein of a much larger clone likely reflects a read error; the protein shown is translated from the DNA. The chain uses TRDV1 and TRDJ1, with TRDD3 matching 8 bases. Here the J gene was assigned by germline matching of the DNA, as TCRdb has none. Germline V gene sequence: CDR1 TSWWSYY, CDR2 QGS. The trim removed 2 bases at V and 0 bases at J, leaving 20 bases unmatched. The length of the CDR3 is 21 residues. This CDR3 is CALGESAFPLNRGIYTDKLIF. The DNA for the CDR3 is TGTGCTCTTGGGGAATCAGCCTTCCCACTTAACCGGGGGATATACACCGATAAACTCATCTTT.

This clone appeared a few times. A read error is the likely source, as a far larger clone sits one nucleotide away. The sample has other DNA sequences that encode this CDR3 too. J is TRDJ1 and V is TRDV1; 11 positions match TRDD3. Germline trimming cut 2 bases from V and 2 bases from J; bases unmatched to any gene: 19. This CDR3 comprises 21 residues. The V gene's germline CDR1 is TSWWSYY and CDR2 QGS. The CDR3 bases are TGTGCTCTTGGGGAAGTCTCCTACCGTTGGTACTGGGGGATAACTACCGATAAACTCATCTTT. Protein sequence: CALGEVSYRWYWGITTDKLIF.

This clone was seen repeatedly, ten times or more. TCRdb's listed protein matches a much larger clone and diverges from this DNA's translation at residue 17, likely through a read error; the protein shown comes from the DNA. The V gene is TRDV1, the J gene TRDJ1; 9 positions agree with TRDD3. CDR1 and CDR2 (germline): TSWWSYY, QGS. The CDR3 consists of 18 residues. CDR3 residues: CALGELSYWGTPYSKLTF. CDR3 bases: TGTGCTCTTGGGGAACTGTCCTACTGGGGGACCCCCTATAGTAAACTCACCTTT.

This clone has a handful of counts. The amino acid sequence in TCRdb belongs to a much larger clone and departs from this DNA's translation at residue 8, likely a sequencing read error; the sequence shown is translated from the DNA. V is TRDV2 and J is TRDJ3; unclear D gene. This CDR3 comprises 17 residues. From germline, CDR1 is GEAIGNYY and CDR2 EKD. Trimming took 2 bases from V and 0 from J, leaving 10 bases between them. CDR3 residues: CACDSGASSWDTRQMFF. CDR3 sequence (DNA): TGTGCCTGTGACAGCGGGGCCAGCTCCTGGGACACCCGACAGATGTTTTTC.

In this sample, this clone turned up a few times. The amino acid sequence in TCRdb belongs to a much larger clone and departs from this DNA's translation at residue 11, likely a sequencing read error; the sequence shown is translated from the DNA. This chain uses TRDV1 with TRDJ1, with TRDD3 matching 9 bases. The length of the CDR3 is 22 residues. CDR1 TSWWSYY and CDR2 QGS come from the germline V gene. V trimming: 4 bases; J trimming: 0 bases; junction bases outside the gene matches: 24. As DNA, the CDR3 is TGTGCTCTTGGGGTTAAATACGTGGGGGCCTTCGTACTGGGGGAAAACACCGATAAACTCATCTTT. This encodes CALGVKYVGAFVLGENTDKLIF.

There are a few counts of this clone. TCRdb's protein, taken from a much larger clone, differs from this DNA's translation at residue 7, likely owing to a read error; the protein displayed comes from the DNA. The chain uses TRDV3 and TRDJ1; D gene unclear. V lost 0 bases, J lost 0 bases, and 20 bases lay in between. This CDR3 is 17 amino acids long. Germline V gives CDR1 TVYSNPD, CDR2 GDNSRS (reference sequence). For the CDR3, the DNA is TGTGCCTTTAGTTGGAGTCGTCGGGTCTGGTACACCGATAAACTCATCTTT. Its protein is CAFSWSRRVWYTDKLIF.